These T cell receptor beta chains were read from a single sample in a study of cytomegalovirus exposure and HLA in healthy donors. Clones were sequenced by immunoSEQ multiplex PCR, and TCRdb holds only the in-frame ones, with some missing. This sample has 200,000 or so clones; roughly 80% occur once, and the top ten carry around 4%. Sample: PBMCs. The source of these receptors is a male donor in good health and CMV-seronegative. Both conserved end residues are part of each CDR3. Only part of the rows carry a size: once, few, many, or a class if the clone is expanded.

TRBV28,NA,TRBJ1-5,CASQRDRGSNQPQHF
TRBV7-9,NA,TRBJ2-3,CSSSSRDRSTDTQYF
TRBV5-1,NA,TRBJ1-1,CASSLWAVQEGTEAFF
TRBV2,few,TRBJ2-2,CASSGLAVNTGELFF
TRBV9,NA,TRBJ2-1,CASTPQGSYNEQFF
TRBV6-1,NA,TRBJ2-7,CASSGGTASSYEQYF
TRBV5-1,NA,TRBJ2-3,CASSLVRGYADTQYF
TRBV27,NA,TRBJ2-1,CASGRTLAGAYNEQFF
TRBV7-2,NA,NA,CASSLAGTPTSYEQYF
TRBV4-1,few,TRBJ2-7,CASSQTGFSYEQYF
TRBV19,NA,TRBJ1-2,CASSMIFGLGGYTF
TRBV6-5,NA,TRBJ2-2,CASSEGQGSGELFF
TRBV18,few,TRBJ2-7,CASSPTGLSSSYEQYF
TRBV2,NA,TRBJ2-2,CASSEGTSYTGELFF
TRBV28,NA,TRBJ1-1,CASSFRGPTEAFF
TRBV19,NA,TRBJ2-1,CASSTGTSGTSVDEQFF
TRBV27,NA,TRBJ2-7,CASSLSGQGHEQYF
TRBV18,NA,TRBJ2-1,CASSPLSGGAYNEQFF
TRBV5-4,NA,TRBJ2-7,CASRRGLEILEQYF
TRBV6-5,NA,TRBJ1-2,CASSDPGGYTF
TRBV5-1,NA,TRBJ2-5,CASSQPGRERETQYF
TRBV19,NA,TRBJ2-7,CASSIEPGSYEQYF
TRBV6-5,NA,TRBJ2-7,CASTPGTRSYEQYF
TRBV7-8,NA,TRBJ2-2,CASTVAGGSTGELFF
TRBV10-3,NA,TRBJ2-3,CAIMQGTDTQYF
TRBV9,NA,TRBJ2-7,CASSFSGGSIHEQYF
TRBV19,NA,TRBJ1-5,CASSQGQPQHF
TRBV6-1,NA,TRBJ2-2,CASSERTYTGELFF
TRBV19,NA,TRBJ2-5,CASSIGGTSGSWGETQYF
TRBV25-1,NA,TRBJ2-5,CASSSRRGQETQYF
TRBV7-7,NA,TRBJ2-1,CASSYEREGPYNEQFF
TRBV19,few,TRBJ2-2,CATKTGLAGYTGELFF
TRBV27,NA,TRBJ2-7,CASSSEGHSSYEQYF
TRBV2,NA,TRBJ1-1,CASNRDRATEAFF
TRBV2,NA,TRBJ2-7,CASSRDVGYEQYF
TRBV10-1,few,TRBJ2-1,CASSEVGGLYNEQFF
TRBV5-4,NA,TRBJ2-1,CASSFSSAGYNEQFF
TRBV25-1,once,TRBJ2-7,CASSDSGQSYEQYF
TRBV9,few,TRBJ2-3,CASSVGQRSDTQYF
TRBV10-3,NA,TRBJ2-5,CAISESTGETQYF
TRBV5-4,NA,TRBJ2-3,CASSLASGTGTDTQYF
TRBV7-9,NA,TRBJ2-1,CASSLVGSHNEQFF
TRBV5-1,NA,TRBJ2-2,CASSGTRGQGSGELFF
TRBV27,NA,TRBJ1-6,CASSLWGGNSPLHF
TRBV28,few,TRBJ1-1,CASSSGTGNTEAFF
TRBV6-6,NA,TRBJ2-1,CASSYKGPDNEQFF
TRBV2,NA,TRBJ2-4,CASSPRAGFLKNIQYF
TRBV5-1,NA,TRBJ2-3,CASGLAGGPTDTQYF
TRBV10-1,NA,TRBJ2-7,CASSRDTRGSEQYF
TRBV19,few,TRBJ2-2,CASSIGTGRTGELFF
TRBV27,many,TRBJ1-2,CASSLGGRGYGYTF
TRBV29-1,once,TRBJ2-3,CSAIAGGGPDTQYF
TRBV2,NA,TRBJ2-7,CASRPGLSTYEQYF
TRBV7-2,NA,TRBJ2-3,CASSRTSGSSKDTQYF